The 3 T cell receptor beta chains reported below all come from one sample, sequenced in a study of blood T cell repertoires in COVID-19. Libraries were prepared by immunoSEQ multiplex PCR; TCRdb keeps only in-frame clonotypes and omits some of them. The sample records under 150,000 clones, around four fifths being singletons. Input material: peripheral blood. The receptor set was obtained from a man aged 35-49 years with active or convalescent COVID-19.

This sequence joins TRBV4-2 and TRBJ1-2; 9 nucleotides line up with TRBD1. Germline-derived CDR1 and CDR2 are LGHNA and YNFKEQ. The CDR3 contains 20 residues. Losses at the gene ends were 2 bases for V and 5 bases for J; bases not matched to a gene: 21. The CDR3 nucleotides are TGTGCCAGCAGCCAAAGGGCAACCGGGACAGGGATCGGTGATAGGTATGGCTACACCTTC. Translated: CASSQRATGTGIGDRYGYTF.

The rearrangement uses TRBV5-4 and TRBJ1-2; 10 bases line up with TRBD1. V lost 0 bases, J lost 8 bases, and 13 bases stayed unmatched. Per the germline V gene, CDR1 is SGHNT and CDR2 is YYREEE (reference sequence). The length of the CDR3 is 17 residues. CDR3 sequence: CASSLGGSETGGKGYTF. The CDR3 DNA sequence: TGTGCCAGCAGCTTGGGGGGGTCGGAGACAGGGGGCAAAGGCTACACCTTC.

The V and J genes are TRBV10-1 and TRBJ2-3; 13 bases map to TRBD2. The CDR3 loop spans 18 amino acids. V lost 9 bases, J lost 0 bases, and 12 bases stayed unmatched. Per germline, CDR1 WNHNN and CDR2 SYGVQD (reference sequence). CDR3 sequence: CARRLAGGLVASTDTQYF. CDR3 nucleotides: TGCGCCAGGCGACTAGCGGGGGGCCTAGTAGCTAGCACAGATACGCAGTATTTT.